This T cell receptor beta chain was obtained from a study of blood T cells in healthy people across ages. Each sample had at least 7 million PBMCs isolated. Using a J-beta primer mix together with a sample-barcoded 5' primer, a second PCR was run for about 6 to 12 cycles. Each cDNA molecule was tagged by a template-switch adaptor that had 12 random nucleotides. Using its own MiXCR run on the 5' RACE reads, TCRdb lists one record per CDR3 protein. The sample lists 1.5 million or so distinct CDR3 sequences; about 40% were seen once. Regarding this clonotype: Its antigen is unidentified.

General study results and limits: Observed TCR beta diversity showed a strong correlation with the percentage of naive T cells as measured by flow cytometry. Greater diversity and more naive CD4+ cells were seen in long-lived donors than in aged donors.

The germline gives CDR1 SEHNR, CDR2 FQNEAQ (reference sequence). Trimming cost V 5 bases and J 6 bases, with 14 bases left between them. The CDR3 runs 14 residues. The clonotype originates from a woman between 18 and 30 years old in good health. Sequencing input: blood. The chain combines TRBV7-9 with TRBJ2-1, with TRBD1 as a possible D gene (5 bases). The CDR3 DNA is TGTGCCAGCAGCAAGTGGGGCCCCTCCAATGAGCAGTTCTTC. This codes for CASSKWGPSNEQFF.